Listed here are 32 T cell receptor beta chains from one sample, sequenced in a study of a mutant IDH1 vaccine in newly diagnosed glioma. Time point described: week 35, safety follow-up. Each dose delivered 300 ug of mutant IDH1 20-mer peptide subcutaneously with imiquimod. Antigens of these TCRs are unknown. Profiled with immunoSEQ multiplex PCR; TCRdb holds only in-frame clones, not every one. The sample includes around 29,000 clones, under 80% of them seen just once. Sequences were derived from PBMCs, sampled from a glioma patient whose treatment included an IDH1 peptide vaccine. All receptors come from a man aged 45-65 years with glioma.

The chain joins TRBV4-3 to TRBJ2-1; D remains ambiguous. The CDR3 runs to 14 residues. The ends were cut back, 2 bases at V and 0 bases at J, with 5 bases in the middle. In germline, CDR1 is LGHNA, CDR2 YSLEER. DNA of the CDR3: TGCGCCAGCAGCCAAACACCCTCCTACAATGAGCAGTTCTTC. This gives the protein CASSQTPSYNEQFF.

The chain joins TRBV27 to TRBJ1-5; TRBD1 might be the D (5 bases). Between the trimmed V and J ends, which lost 0 bases and 4 bases, there was a span of 10 bases. Germline values: CDR1 MNHEY, CDR2 SMNVEV (reference sequence). The CDR3 sequence is 15 residues long. The CDR3 loop reads CASSLSAGQNQPQHF. The CDR3 coding sequence is TGTGCCAGCAGTTTATCCGCAGGGCAAAATCAGCCCCAGCATTTT.

Only one count was recorded for this clone. The chain joins TRBV4-1 to TRBJ2-1; 12 bases align to TRBD2. The V segment lost 3 bases and the J segment 7 bases; nucleotides outside the gene matches: 4. The CDR3 is made up of 15 amino acids. CDR1 and CDR2 from the germline V gene are MGHRA and YSYEKL. The CDR3 sequence: CASSQTSGRPNEQFF. CDR3 DNA sequence: TGCGCCAGCAGCCAGACTAGCGGGAGACCAAATGAGCAGTTCTTC.

CDR3 loop: CASRPGTSGGGETQYF. Here the CDR3 DNA reads TGTGCCAGCAGACCCGGGACTAGCGGGGGTGGGGAGACCCAGTACTTC. The chain is built from TRBV7-9 and TRBJ2-5; 14 nucleotides agree with TRBD2. Germline V gives CDR1 SEHNR, CDR2 FQNEAQ (reference sequence). V dropped 6 bases and J dropped 5; count of bases not matched to a gene: 8. The CDR3 consists of 16 residues.

The sample holds one count of this clone. Other nucleotide sequences from this sample produce the same CDR3. The genes are TRBV5-1 and TRBJ1-5; D might be TRBD1 (5 bases). Trimming cost V 1 base and J 4 bases, with 9 bases left between them. Germline CDR1 and CDR2: SGHRS and YFSETQ. The CDR3 has 14 residues. DNA for the CDR3: TGCGCCAGCAGCTTGTCAGGGCATAATCAGCCCCAGCATTTT. Translation: CASSLSGHNQPQHF.

The rearrangement uses TRBV4-1 and TRBJ1-4; D unclear. The germline gives CDR1 MGHRA, CDR2 YSYEKL. The CDR3 totals 16 residues. The V and J ends lost 3 bases and 8 bases respectively, with 19 bases between them. The CDR3 DNA reads as TGCGCCAGCAGCCAGACGGCCGGGATGAATGGCGAAAAACTGTTTTTT. This encodes CASSQTAGMNGEKLFF.

This clone showed up just once. The rearrangement joins TRBV9 to TRBJ1-1, with a weak D call TRBD1 (5 bases). Looked up from germline, CDR1 is SGDLS and CDR2 is YYNGEE. The CDR3 totals 15 residues. V was shortened by 0 bases and J by 2 bases, with 11 bases between the two germline ends. The DNA of the CDR3 is TGTGCCAGCAGCGTAGATGGACAACCTAACACTGAAGCTTTCTTT. Protein: CASSVDGQPNTEAFF. The full variable domain, its missing parts supplied by reference TRBV9 and TRBJ1-1, is DSGVTQTPKHLITATGQRVTLRCSPRSGDLSVYWYQQSLDQGLQFLIQYYNGEERAKGNILERFSAQQFPDLHSELNLSSLELGDSALYFCASSVDGQPNTEAFFGQGTRLTVV.

The genes are TRBV5-4 and TRBJ1-1; the D is unclear. Germline V gene data show CDR1 as SGHNT and CDR2 as YYREEE (reference sequence). This CDR3 is built from 13 residues. Deletions cut 5 bases from V and 1 base from J, with 9 bases between. CDR3 protein: CASRSHQNTEAFF. For the CDR3, the DNA is TGTGCCAGCAGGTCACACCAGAACACTGAAGCTTTCTTT.

Points on this clone: The junction departs from germline at one end; a sequencing error may be responsible. This rearrangement joins TRBV19 to TRBJ2-3, with D perhaps TRBD2 (7 bases). Germline CDR1 is LNHDA and CDR2 is SQIVND (reference sequence). CDR3 size: 16 residues. CDR3 in DNA: TGTGCCAGTCGTATGGCCGGGGGGCGTTCTTCAGATACGCAGTATTTT. Protein product: CASRMAGGRSSDTQYF.

This clone was seen a handful of times. The chain carries TRBV4-3 and TRBJ1-2, with a possible D match to TRBD1 (5 bases). The CDR3 contains 15 residues. The germline V and J ends were trimmed by 1 base and 2 bases, with 11 bases remaining between them. Germline V gene data show CDR1 as LGHNA and CDR2 as YSLEER. This chain's CDR3 is CASSQGSRDNYGYTF. CDR3 coding DNA: TGCGCCAGCAGCCAAGGTAGTCGGGACAACTATGGCTACACCTTC.

This chain uses TRBV30 with TRBJ2-7, with D unclear. CDR1 is GTSNPN and CDR2 is SVGIG in the germline V gene (reference sequence). V gave up 3 bases and J gave up 4 bases, with 16 bases separating them. The CDR3 has 14 residues. CDR3 sequence reads: CAWRPKEISYEQYF. CDR3 nucleotides: TGTGCCTGGAGGCCGAAAGAAATCTCTTACGAGCAGTACTTC. Variable domain in full (rest from reference TRBV30 and TRBJ2-7): SQTIHQWPATLVQPVGSPLSLECTVEGTSNPNLYWYRQAAGRGLQLLFYSVGIGQISSEVPQNLSASRPQDRQFILSSKKLLLSDSGFYLCAWRPKEISYEQYFGPGTRLTVT.

V usage is TRBV11-3 and J usage is TRBJ1-2; possibly TRBD1 for D (5 bases). V was cut by 2 bases and J by 8 bases, with 12 bases left in between. CDR1 is SGHNT and CDR2 is YENEEA in the germline V gene. This CDR3 has 13 amino acids. DNA of the CDR3: TGTGCCAGCAGCTTATCTCAGGGCCTCGGCTACACCTTC. Translated, it gives CASSLSQGLGYTF.

The chain employs TRBV6-6 and TRBJ1-2; D gene uncertain. CDR1 is MNHNY and CDR2 is SVGAGI in the germline V gene (reference sequence). The CDR3 sequence is 14 residues long. The ends were cut back, 2 bases at V and 4 bases at J, with 11 bases in the middle. DNA for the CDR3: TGTGCCAGCAGTTACGATGAGTCGACCTATGGCTACACCTTC. Translating gives CASSYDESTYGYTF.

The V gene is TRBV5-4, the J gene TRBJ1-1; D uncertain. V was trimmed by 3 bases and J by 1 base, leaving 10 bases between them. Germline values: CDR1 SGHNT, CDR2 YYREEE (reference sequence). The CDR3 is 14 residues long. The CDR3 sequence is CASSSISWNTEAFF. The CDR3 DNA reads as TGTGCCAGCAGCTCGATAAGTTGGAACACTGAAGCTTTCTTT.

The chain employs TRBV2 and TRBJ2-3, with 9 positions matching TRBD2. CDR3 length equals 16 residues. The ends lost 3 bases at V and 2 bases at J; junction bases unmatched: 6. Germline V gives CDR1 SNHLY, CDR2 FYNNEI. CDR3 in DNA: TGTGCCAGCAGTGACCAGCGGGGGGTCTTCACAGATACGCAGTATTTT. It specifies CASSDQRGVFTDTQYF.

Here the CDR3 DNA reads TGTGCCAGCAGTGGAATCGGGTATAGCAATCAGCCCCAGCATTTT. Protein product: CASSGIGYSNQPQHF. The rearrangement uses TRBV2 and TRBJ1-5; no firm D call. CDR1 is SNHLY and CDR2 is FYNNEI in the germline V gene. The CDR3 runs 15 residues. The V gene lost 4 bases and the J gene lost 0 bases, with 10 bases spanning the gap.

In DNA form, the CDR3 reads TGTGCCAGCCGGACCGGGAAGTATAGCGGGGAGCTGTTTTTT. Protein sequence: CASRTGKYSGELFF. J is TRBJ2-2 and V is TRBV2; a weak D match, TRBD2 (5 bases). The CDR3 sequence is 14 residues long. Trimming cost V 8 bases and J 7 bases, with 17 bases left between them. The germline gives CDR1 SNHLY, CDR2 FYNNEI.

This sequence joins TRBV7-9 and TRBJ2-3, with TRBD2 matching 11 bases. Germline assignment: CDR1 SEHNR and CDR2 FQNEAQ (reference sequence). J lost 4 bases, V lost 6 bases, and 9 bases had no gene match. The CDR3 runs 16 residues. The CDR3 protein is CASRSNLAGGADTQYF. CDR3 DNA sequence: TGTGCCAGCAGGTCCAATTTAGCGGGAGGGGCAGATACGCAGTATTTT. The complete variable domain, with remaining parts taken from reference TRBV7-9 and TRBJ2-3, reads DTGVSQNPRHKITKRGQNVTFRCDPISEHNRLYWYRQTLGQGPEFLTYFQNEAQLEKSRLLSDRFSAERPKGSFSTLEIQRTEQGDSAMYLCASRSNLAGGADTQYFGPGTRLTVL.

The chain employs TRBV10-3 and TRBJ1-1, with D hard to call. V lost 3 bases and J 4 bases, leaving 3 bases between the germline ends. Germline lookup yields CDR1 ENHRY and CDR2 SYGVKD. This CDR3 has 11 amino acids. For the CDR3, the DNA is TGTGCCATCAGTGACACCACTGAAGCTTTCTTT. Protein product: CAISDTTEAFF.

The chain employs TRBV29-1 and TRBJ1-5; 8 bases are a match to TRBD1. The CDR3 runs to 14 residues. Germline lookup yields CDR1 SQVTM and CDR2 ANQGSEA. The CDR3 DNA follows: TGCACCGTCCGCCAGGGGGCGAGGGGTCAGCCCCAGCATTTT. Translation gives CTVRQGARGQPQHF. Full variable domain (rest looked up from reference TRBV29-1 and TRBJ1-5): SAVISQKPSRDICQRGTSLTIQCQVDSQVTMMFWYRQQPGQSLTLIATANQGSEATYESGFVIDKFPISRPNLTFSTLTVSNMSPEDSSIYLCTVRQGARGQPQHFGDGTRLSIL.

This clone was counted a single time. The chain links TRBV7-8 to TRBJ2-4, with D tentatively TRBD1 or TRBD2 (5 bases each). V was trimmed by 0 bases and J by 3 bases, leaving 9 bases between them. The CDR3 length is 15 residues. Per the germline V gene, CDR1 is SGHVS and CDR2 is FQNEAQ. The DNA for the CDR3 is TGTGCCAGCAGCTTAGCGGGTGGGGGCAAAAACATTCAGTACTTC. Protein product: CASSLAGGGKNIQYF.

The chain has TRBV2 and TRBJ1-3; D is unclear. Trimming took 7 bases from V and 7 from J, leaving 8 bases between them. Germline CDR1 SNHLY, CDR2 FYNNEI. CDR3 size: 11 residues. In nucleotides, the CDR3 is TGTGCCAGCAATTCGGGGAACACCATATATTTT. It is translated as CASNSGNTIYF.

The chain employs TRBV6-1 and TRBJ2-2; unclear D gene. The V end was cut by 7 bases, the J end by 5 bases, with 8 bases between. The CDR3 sequence is 12 residues long. Looked up from germline, CDR1 is MNHNS and CDR2 is SASEGT. The CDR3: CASNRITGELFF. For the CDR3, the DNA is TGTGCCAGCAACCGGATTACCGGGGAGCTGTTTTTT.

The chain has TRBV27 and TRBJ1-2; D might be TRBD1 (5 bases). The CDR3 runs to 13 residues. Per germline, CDR1 MNHEY and CDR2 SMNVEV (reference sequence). The V end was cut by 3 bases, the J end by 5 bases, with 10 bases between. CDR3 DNA: TGTGCCAGCAGTTTTACAGGCTTATATGGCTACACCTTC. Protein sequence: CASSFTGLYGYTF.

The chain has TRBV12-5 and TRBJ2-3; D remains unclear. The CDR3 is made up of 15 amino acids. The V end lost 1 base, the J end lost 2 bases, and 10 bases lay between the germline ends. CDR1 and CDR2 (germline): LGHNT, FRNRAP. The CDR3 nucleotides read TGTGCTAGTGGTTTGGCGCCTCAAATCACAGATACGCAGTATTTT. This codes for CASGLAPQITDTQYF.

The rearrangement links TRBV2 to TRBJ2-4; D uncertain. The V end was cut by 1 base, the J end by 9 bases, with 10 bases between. The CDR3 has 13 residues. CDR1 and CDR2 from the germline V gene are SNHLY and FYNNEI. The CDR3 spells CASSEGEASIQYF. Written as DNA, the CDR3 is TGTGCCAGCAGTGAAGGTGAAGCGAGCATTCAGTACTTC. The full variable domain, its missing parts supplied by reference TRBV2 and TRBJ2-4, is EPEVTQTPSHQVTQMGQEVILRCVPISNHLYFYWYRQILGQKVEFLVSFYNNEISEKSEIFDDQFSVERPDGSNFTLKIRSTKLEDSAMYFCASSEGEASIQYFGAGTRLSVL.

The J gene is TRBJ2-7, the V gene TRBV18; the match to TRBD2 covers 11 bases. CDR1 and CDR2 from the germline V gene are KGHSH and LQKENI. The CDR3 consists of 15 residues. J lost 3 bases, V lost 2 bases, and 3 bases had no gene match. The CDR3 reads CASSPTTSGGYEQYF. The DNA of the CDR3 is TGTGCCAGCTCACCAACAACTAGCGGGGGCTACGAGCAGTACTTC.

CDR3 region: CASSPLGGLNTEAFF. The DNA for the CDR3 is TGTGCCAGCAGCCCCTTAGGGGGGTTGAACACTGAAGCTTTCTTT. The V gene is TRBV14, the J gene TRBJ1-1; a weak D match, TRBD1 (6 bases). The V end was cut by 4 bases, the J end by 0 bases, with 12 bases between. The CDR3 consists of 15 residues. Germline assignment: CDR1 SGHDN and CDR2 FVKESK.

This clone was counted between two and nine times. The chain couples TRBV7-2 to TRBJ2-7, with D uncertain. Trimming shortened V by 3 bases and J by 7 bases, and 7 bases separated the two germline ends. The CDR3 consists of 11 residues. Germline CDR1 is SGHTA and CDR2 is FQGNSA. The CDR3 region has the DNA TGTGCCAGCAGCTTGGGCCTAGAGCAGTACTTC. Translating gives CASSLGLEQYF.

This chain links TRBV5-4 with TRBJ1-2; 9 nucleotides agree with TRBD1. This CDR3 has 15 amino acids. Germline values: CDR1 SGHNT, CDR2 YYREEE (reference sequence). J lost 3 bases, V lost 4 bases, and 7 bases had no gene match. CDR3 DNA: TGTGCCAGCAGCCCCGGGACAGGGTTAGACTATGGCTACACCTTC. This encodes CASSPGTGLDYGYTF.

The chain couples TRBV6-1 to TRBJ1-1; unclear D gene. This CDR3 region has 13 residues. Per the germline V gene, CDR1 is MNHNS and CDR2 is SASEGT. V lost 1 base and J 1 base, leaving 4 bases between the germline ends. The CDR3 reads CASSEGENTEAFF. The CDR3 DNA reads TGTGCCAGCAGTGAAGGGGAGAACACTGAAGCTTTCTTT.

The chain joins TRBV5-6 to TRBJ1-1, with D perhaps matching TRBD1 (6 bases). CDR1 SGHDT and CDR2 YYEEEE come from the germline V gene. This CDR3 is 13 amino acids long. V was cut by 2 bases and J by 8 bases, with 13 bases left in between. CDR3 in DNA: TGTGCCAGCAGCTTACCCCAGGGGAGCGAAGCTTTCTTT. Its translation: CASSLPQGSEAFF.